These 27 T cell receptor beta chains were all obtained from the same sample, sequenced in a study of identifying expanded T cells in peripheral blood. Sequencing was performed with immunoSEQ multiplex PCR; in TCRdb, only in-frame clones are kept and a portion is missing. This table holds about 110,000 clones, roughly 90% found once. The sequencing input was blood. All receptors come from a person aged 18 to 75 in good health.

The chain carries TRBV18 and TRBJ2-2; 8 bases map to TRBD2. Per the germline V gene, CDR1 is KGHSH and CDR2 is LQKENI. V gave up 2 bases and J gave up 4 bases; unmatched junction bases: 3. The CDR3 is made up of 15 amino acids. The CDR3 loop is CASSPIAGSTGELFF. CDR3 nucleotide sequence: TGTGCCAGCTCACCAATAGCGGGGAGCACCGGGGAGCTGTTTTTT.

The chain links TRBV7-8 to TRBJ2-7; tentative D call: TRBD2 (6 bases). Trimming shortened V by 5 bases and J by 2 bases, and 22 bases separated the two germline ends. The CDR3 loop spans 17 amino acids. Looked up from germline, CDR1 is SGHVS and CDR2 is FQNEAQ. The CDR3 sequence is CASSLQPGGAGPYEQYF. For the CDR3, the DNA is TGTGCCAGCAGCCTGCAACCCGGAGGAGCGGGCCCCTACGAGCAGTACTTC.

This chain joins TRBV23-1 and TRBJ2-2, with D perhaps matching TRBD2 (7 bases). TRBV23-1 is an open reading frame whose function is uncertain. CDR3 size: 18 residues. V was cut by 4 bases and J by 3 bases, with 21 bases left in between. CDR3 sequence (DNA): TGCGCCAGCAGTCGCCCCCCAGGGGCGGGAGCGGACACCGGGGAGCTGTTTTTT. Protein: CASSRPPGAGADTGELFF.

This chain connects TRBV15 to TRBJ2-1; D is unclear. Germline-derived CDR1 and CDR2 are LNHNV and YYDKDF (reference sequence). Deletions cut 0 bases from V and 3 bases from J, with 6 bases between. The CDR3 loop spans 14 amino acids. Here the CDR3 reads CATSRDQGYNEQFF. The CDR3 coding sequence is TGTGCCACCAGCAGAGATCAAGGCTACAATGAGCAGTTCTTC.

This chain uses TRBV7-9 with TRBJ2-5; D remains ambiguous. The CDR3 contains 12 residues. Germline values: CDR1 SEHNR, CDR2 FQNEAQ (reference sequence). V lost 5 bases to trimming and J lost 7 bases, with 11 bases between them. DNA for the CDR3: TGTGCCAGCAGCGCAAGGGTGGGGACCCAGTACTTC. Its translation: CASSARVGTQYF.

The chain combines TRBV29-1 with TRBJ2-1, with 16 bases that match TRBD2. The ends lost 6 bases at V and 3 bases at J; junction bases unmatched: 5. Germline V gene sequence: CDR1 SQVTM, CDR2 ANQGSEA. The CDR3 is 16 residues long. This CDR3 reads CSVGGTSGGDYNEQFF. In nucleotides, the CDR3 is TGCAGCGTGGGTGGGACTAGCGGGGGGGACTACAATGAGCAGTTCTTC.

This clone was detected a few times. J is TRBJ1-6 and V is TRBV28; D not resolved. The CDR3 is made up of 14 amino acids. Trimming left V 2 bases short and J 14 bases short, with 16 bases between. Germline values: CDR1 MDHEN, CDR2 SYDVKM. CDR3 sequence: CASSLGSPAGTLHF. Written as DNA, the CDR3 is TGTGCCAGCAGTTTAGGCAGCCCAGCGGGGACCCTCCACTTT.

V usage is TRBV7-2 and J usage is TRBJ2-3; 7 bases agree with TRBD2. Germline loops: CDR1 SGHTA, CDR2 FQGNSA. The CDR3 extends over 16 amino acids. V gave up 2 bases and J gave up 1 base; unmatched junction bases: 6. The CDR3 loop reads CASSLTASGRTDTQYF. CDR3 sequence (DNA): TGTGCCAGCAGCTTAACGGCTAGCGGCCGCACAGATACGCAGTATTTT.

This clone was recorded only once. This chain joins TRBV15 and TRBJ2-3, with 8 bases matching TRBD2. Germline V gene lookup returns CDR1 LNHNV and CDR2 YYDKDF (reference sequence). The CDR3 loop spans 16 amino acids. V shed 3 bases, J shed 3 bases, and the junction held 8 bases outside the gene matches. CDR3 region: CATSRVRRGETDTQYF. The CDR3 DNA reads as TGTGCCACCAGCAGGGTTCGGCGGGGGGAAACAGATACGCAGTATTTT.

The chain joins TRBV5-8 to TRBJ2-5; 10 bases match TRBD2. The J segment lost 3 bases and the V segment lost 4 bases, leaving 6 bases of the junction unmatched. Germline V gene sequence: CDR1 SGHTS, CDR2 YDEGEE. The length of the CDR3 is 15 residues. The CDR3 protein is CASSPGLAAKETQYF. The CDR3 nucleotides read TGTGCCAGCAGCCCCGGACTAGCGGCGAAAGAGACCCAGTACTTC.

Written as DNA, the CDR3 is TGTGCCAGCCGGGACAGGGGGCATGGGACAGATACGCAGTATTTT. Translating it yields CASRDRGHGTDTQYF. J is TRBJ2-3 and V is TRBV27; TRBD1 matches 12 bases. V shed 8 bases and J 3 bases; nucleotides not matched to a gene: 6. Germline CDR1 reads MNHEY; CDR2 reads SMNVEV (reference sequence). The CDR3 contains 15 residues.

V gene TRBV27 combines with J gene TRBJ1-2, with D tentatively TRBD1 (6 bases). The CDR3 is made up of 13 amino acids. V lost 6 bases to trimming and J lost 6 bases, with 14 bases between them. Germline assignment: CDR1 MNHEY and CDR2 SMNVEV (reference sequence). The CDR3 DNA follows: TGTGCCAGCAGCCCCGGACAGATCCATGGCTACACCTTC. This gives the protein CASSPGQIHGYTF.

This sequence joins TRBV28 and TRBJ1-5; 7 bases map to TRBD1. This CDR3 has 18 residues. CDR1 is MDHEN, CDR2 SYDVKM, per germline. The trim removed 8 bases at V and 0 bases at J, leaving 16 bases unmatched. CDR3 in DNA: TGTGCCAGCGTTAGTCCCCCTGGGACAGTGTATAGCAATCAGCCCCAGCATTTT. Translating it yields CASVSPPGTVYSNQPQHF.

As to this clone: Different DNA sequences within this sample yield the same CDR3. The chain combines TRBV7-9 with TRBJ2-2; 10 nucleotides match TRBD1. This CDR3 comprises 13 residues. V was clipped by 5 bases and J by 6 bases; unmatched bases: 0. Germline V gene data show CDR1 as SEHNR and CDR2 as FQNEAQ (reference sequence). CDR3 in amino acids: CASSGQGAGELFF. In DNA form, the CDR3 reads TGTGCCAGCAGCGGACAGGGGGCCGGGGAGCTGTTTTTT.

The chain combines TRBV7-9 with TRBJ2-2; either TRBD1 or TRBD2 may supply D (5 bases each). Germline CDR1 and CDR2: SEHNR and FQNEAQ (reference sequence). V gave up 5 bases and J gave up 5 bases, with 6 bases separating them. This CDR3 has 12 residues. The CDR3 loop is CASSEGTGELFF. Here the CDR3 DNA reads TGTGCCAGCAGCGAGGGGACCGGGGAGCTGTTTTTT.

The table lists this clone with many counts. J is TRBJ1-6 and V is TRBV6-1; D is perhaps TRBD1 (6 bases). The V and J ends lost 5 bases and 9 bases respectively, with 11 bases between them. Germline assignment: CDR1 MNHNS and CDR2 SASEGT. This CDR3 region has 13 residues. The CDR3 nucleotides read TGTGCCAGCAGTACAGGGAGTGTTTCACCCCTCCACTTT. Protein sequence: CASSTGSVSPLHF.

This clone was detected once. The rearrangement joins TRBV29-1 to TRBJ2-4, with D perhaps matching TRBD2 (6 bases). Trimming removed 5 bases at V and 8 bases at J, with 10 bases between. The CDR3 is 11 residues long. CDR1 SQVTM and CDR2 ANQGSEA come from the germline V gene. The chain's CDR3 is CSVPWGDIQYF. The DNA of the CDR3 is TGCAGCGTTCCGTGGGGGGACATTCAGTACTTC.

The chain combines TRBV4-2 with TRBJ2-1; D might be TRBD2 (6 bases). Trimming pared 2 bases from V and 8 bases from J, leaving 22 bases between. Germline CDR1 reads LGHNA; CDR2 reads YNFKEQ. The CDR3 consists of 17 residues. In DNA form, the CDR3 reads TGTGCCAGCAGCCAAAATAAAGAACTAGCTGCCTTGGATGAGCAGTTCTTC. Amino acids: CASSQNKELAALDEQFF.

The CDR3 reads CASSHVFRQRRGYTF. CDR3 DNA sequence: TGCGCCAGCAGCCACGTTTTTAGACAGCGCCGGGGCTACACCTTC. The gene calls are TRBV4-3 and TRBJ1-2; a weak D match, TRBD1 (5 bases). The V gene lost 3 bases and the J gene lost 8 bases, with 19 bases spanning the gap. This CDR3 spans 15 amino acids. The germline V gene encodes CDR1 LGHNA and CDR2 YSLEER.

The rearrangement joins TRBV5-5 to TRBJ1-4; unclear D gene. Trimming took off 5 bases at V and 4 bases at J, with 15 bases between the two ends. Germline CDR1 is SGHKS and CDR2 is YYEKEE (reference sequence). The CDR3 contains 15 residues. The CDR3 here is CASRVGFTGNEKLFF. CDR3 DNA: TGTGCCAGCAGGGTGGGGTTTACGGGTAATGAAAAACTGTTTTTT.

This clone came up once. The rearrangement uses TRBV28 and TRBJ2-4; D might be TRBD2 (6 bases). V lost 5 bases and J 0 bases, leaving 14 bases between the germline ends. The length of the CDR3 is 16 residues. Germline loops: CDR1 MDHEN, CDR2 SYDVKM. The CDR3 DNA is TGTGCCAGCAGTCCTACGGGGGTCTTAGCCAAAAACATTCAGTACTTC. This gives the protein CASSPTGVLAKNIQYF.

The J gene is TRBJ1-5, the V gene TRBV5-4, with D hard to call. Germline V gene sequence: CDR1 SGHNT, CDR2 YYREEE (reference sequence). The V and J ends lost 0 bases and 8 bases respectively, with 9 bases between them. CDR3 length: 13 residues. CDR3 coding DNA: TGTGCCAGCAGCTTGGAGGGCGTGGAGCCCCAGCATTTT. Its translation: CASSLEGVEPQHF.

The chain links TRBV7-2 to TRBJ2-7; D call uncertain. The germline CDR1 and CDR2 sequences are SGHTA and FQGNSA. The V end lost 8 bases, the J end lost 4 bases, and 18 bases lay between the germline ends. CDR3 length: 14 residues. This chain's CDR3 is CASGTPPLGYEQYF. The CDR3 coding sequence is TGTGCCAGCGGAACTCCGCCACTTGGGTACGAGCAGTACTTC.

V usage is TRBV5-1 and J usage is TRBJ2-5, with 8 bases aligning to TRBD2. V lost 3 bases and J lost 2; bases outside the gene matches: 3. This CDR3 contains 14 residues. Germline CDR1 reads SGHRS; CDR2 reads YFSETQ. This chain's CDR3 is CASSSGGSQETQYF. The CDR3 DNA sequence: TGCGCCAGCAGCTCGGGGGGGTCACAAGAGACCCAGTACTTC.

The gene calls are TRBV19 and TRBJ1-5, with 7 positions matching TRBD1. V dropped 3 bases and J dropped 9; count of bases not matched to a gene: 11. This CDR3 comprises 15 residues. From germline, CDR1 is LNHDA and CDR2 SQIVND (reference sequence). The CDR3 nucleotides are TGTGCCAGTAGTATTCAAACAGGGGAATATGCGCCCCAGCATTTT. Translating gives CASSIQTGEYAPQHF.

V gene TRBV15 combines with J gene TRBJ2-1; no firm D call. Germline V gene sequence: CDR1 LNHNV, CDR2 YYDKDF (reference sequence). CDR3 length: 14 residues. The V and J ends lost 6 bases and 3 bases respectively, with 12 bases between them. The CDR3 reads CATSPRLGYNEQFF. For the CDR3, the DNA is TGTGCCACCAGTCCCCGTCTCGGCTACAATGAGCAGTTCTTC.

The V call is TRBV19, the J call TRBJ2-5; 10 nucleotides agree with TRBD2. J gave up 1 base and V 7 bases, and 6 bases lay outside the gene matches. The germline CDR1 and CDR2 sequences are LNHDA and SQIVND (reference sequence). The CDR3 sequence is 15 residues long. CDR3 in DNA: TGTGCCAGTACCCAAGCGGGGGGGCGCCAAGAGACCCAGTACTTC. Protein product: CASTQAGGRQETQYF.